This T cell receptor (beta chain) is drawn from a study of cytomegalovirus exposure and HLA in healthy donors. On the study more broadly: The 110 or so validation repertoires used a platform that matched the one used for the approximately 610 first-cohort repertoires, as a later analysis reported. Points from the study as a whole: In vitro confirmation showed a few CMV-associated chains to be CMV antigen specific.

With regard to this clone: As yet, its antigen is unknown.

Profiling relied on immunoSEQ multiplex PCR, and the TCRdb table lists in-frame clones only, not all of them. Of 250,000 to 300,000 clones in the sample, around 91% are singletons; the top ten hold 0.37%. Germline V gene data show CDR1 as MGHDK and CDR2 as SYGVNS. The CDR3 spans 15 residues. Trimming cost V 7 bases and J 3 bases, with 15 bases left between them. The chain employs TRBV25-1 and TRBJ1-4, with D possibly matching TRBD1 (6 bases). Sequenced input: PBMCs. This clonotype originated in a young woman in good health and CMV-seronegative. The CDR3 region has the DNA TGTGCCAGCACCTCCGGTTGGACAGCTAATGAAAAACTGTTTTTT. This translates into CASTSGWTANEKLFF.